This T cell receptor (beta chain) was sequenced for a study of response to subunit inactivated influenza vaccine. V was cut by 3 bases and J by 1 base, with 7 bases left in between. The CDR3 runs to 14 residues. Germline assignment: CDR1 SNHLY and CDR2 FYNNEI. The study's findings and limits: Few additional T cells are recruited per seasonal influenza vaccination, authors suggested.

One entry per CDR3 protein, called by TCRdb with MiXCR from the RT-PCR reads. The data hold hundreds of thousands of distinct CDR3 sequences, with around a sixth observed a single time. This clonotype was seen more than once but under ten times. What it binds is unknown. The chain employs TRBV2 and TRBJ1-5; D uncertain. The clonotype originates from a man aged 50 or older who received an inactivated influenza vaccine. The sample was PBMCs from blood, taken 11 to 12 days after vaccination. Here the CDR3 DNA reads TGTGCCAGCAGTGAGCTACAGAGCAATCAGCCCCAGCATTTT. This translates into CASSELQSNQPQHF.